These 2 T cell receptor beta chains came from one sample sequenced in a study of blood T cell repertoires in COVID-19. Measured with immunoSEQ multiplex PCR; TCRdb has only the in-frame clones, and not every one. This sample has 130,000 to 150,000 clones; approximately 80% occur once, and the top ten carry over 5%. Sequencing was performed on peripheral blood. The source of these receptors is a human donor in a cohort sampled during active COVID-19.

The chain employs TRBV6-5 and TRBJ2-1, with 7 bases identical to TRBD1. The CDR3 is 12 amino acids. Unmatched junction bases numbered 4, after V lost 6 bases and J lost 8 bases. From germline, CDR1 is MNHEY and CDR2 SVGAGI. Here the CDR3 DNA reads TGTGCCAGCAGCCGAGACAGGGATGAGCAGTTCTTC. Amino acid sequence: CASSRDRDEQFF.

The chain joins TRBV5-1 to TRBJ2-3, with D perhaps matching TRBD2 (6 bases). There are 15 residues in the CDR3. With 7 bases removed from V and 2 bases from J, the gap between germline ends came to 17 bases. Germline V gene sequence: CDR1 SGHRS, CDR2 YFSETQ. The CDR3 region has the DNA TGCGCCAGCGCGGGCGGGGACCGAATCACAGATACGCAGTATTTT. This translates into CASAGGDRITDTQYF. Looking up the rest from reference TRBV5-1 and TRBJ2-3 gives the full variable domain: KAGVTQTPRYLIKTRGQQVTLSCSPISGHRSVSWYQQTPGQGLQFLFEYFSETQRNKGNFPGRFSGRQFSNSRSEMNVSTLELGDSALYLCASAGGDRITDTQYFGPGTRLTVL.